A single sample gave rise to the 20 T cell receptor beta chains below, sequenced in a study of PD-L1 blockade in urothelial cancer. Time point meaning: peripheral blood 6 weeks after treatment start. Assay used: immunoSEQ multiplex PCR; TCRdb lists only in-frame clones, some missing. The sample records about 120,000 clones, around 88% being singletons. The sequencing here drew on PBMCs, taken around atezolizumab (anti-PD-L1) treatment. The receptors come from a man aged 50 to 59 with urothelial cancer.

This clone was picked up many times. The V and J genes are TRBV28 and TRBJ1-2; maybe TRBD1 (6 bases). V lost 7 bases, J lost 8 bases, and 17 bases lay in between. The CDR3 runs to 13 residues. Per germline, CDR1 MDHEN and CDR2 SYDVKM. The DNA of the CDR3 is TGTGCCAGCACCGTGGGCCACAGGGTGGGCTACACCTTC. Residues: CASTVGHRVGYTF.

The V gene is TRBV28, the J gene TRBJ2-5; tentatively, D is TRBD1 (5 bases). Trimming stripped 5 bases from V and 0 bases from J, with 19 bases between. This CDR3 spans 17 amino acids. Germline V gives CDR1 MDHEN, CDR2 SYDVKM. In DNA, the CDR3 is TGTGCCAGCAGTGCTCTACAGGCACCAAAGTACCAAGAGACCCAGTACTTC. It codes for CASSALQAPKYQETQYF.

The V gene is TRBV5-6, the J gene TRBJ2-3; TRBD2 matches at 7 bases. Germline CDR1 and CDR2: SGHDT and YYEEEE. After removal of 4 bases from V and 3 bases from J, the junction contained 8 bases not matched to a gene. The CDR3 length is 15 residues. DNA for the CDR3: TGTGCCAGCAGCCCCTGGGGGGGAGGTACAGATACGCAGTATTTT. Amino acids: CASSPWGGGTDTQYF.

The chain links TRBV5-1 to TRBJ2-3, with 13 bases lining up with TRBD2. The CDR3 extends over 17 amino acids. V was pared by 0 bases and J by 4 bases, with 5 bases of the junction left unmatched. Germline V lookup: CDR1 SGHRS, CDR2 YFSETQ. CDR3 residues: CASSLARTSGSSDTQYF. CDR3 nucleotide sequence: TGCGCCAGCAGCTTGGCCAGGACTAGCGGGAGCTCAGATACGCAGTATTTT.

The chain combines TRBV11-1 with TRBJ2-1; 10 nucleotides agree with TRBD2. The V and J ends lost 1 base and 7 bases, in that order; junction bases with no gene match: 1. The CDR3 is 14 amino acids. CDR1 is SGHAT and CDR2 is FQDESV in the germline V gene (reference sequence). The CDR3, as DNA: TGTGCCAGCAGCTTAGGTAGCGGGAGGAATGAGCAGTTCTTC. Translation gives CASSLGSGRNEQFF.

The V call is TRBV5-1, the J call TRBJ2-3; 7 bases align to TRBD2. Germline V lookup: CDR1 SGHRS, CDR2 YFSETQ. This CDR3 is built from 15 residues. V lost 2 bases and J lost 6; bases outside the gene matches: 9. The CDR3 loop reads CASSFGWEGRDTQYF. The CDR3 coding sequence is TGCGCCAGCAGCTTCGGGTGGGAGGGCCGGGATACGCAGTATTTT.

V and J are TRBV7-9 and TRBJ1-5; 7 bases map to TRBD1. Trimming removed 3 bases from V and 3 bases from J; junction bases left unmatched: 5. The CDR3 is 15 residues long. CDR1 is SEHNR, CDR2 FQNEAQ, per germline (reference sequence). The CDR3 nucleotides are TGTGCCAGCAGCTTGAGCAGGGGGAACAATCAGCCCCAGCATTTT. Translated, it gives CASSLSRGNNQPQHF.

The chain uses TRBV7-3 and TRBJ2-5; the match to TRBD2 covers 15 bases. The CDR3 extends over 16 amino acids. Trimming removed 2 bases from V and 2 bases from J; junction bases left unmatched: 0. Per the germline V gene, CDR1 is SGHTA and CDR2 is FQGTGA. This chain's CDR3 is CASSLGTSGGQETQYF. Written as DNA, the CDR3 is TGTGCCAGCAGCTTAGGGACTAGCGGGGGGCAAGAGACCCAGTACTTC.

The chain links TRBV10-1 to TRBJ1-5, with D perhaps TRBD1 (5 bases). Per the germline V gene, CDR1 is WNHNN and CDR2 is SYGVQD (reference sequence). The V and J ends lost 8 bases and 0 bases respectively, with 23 bases between them. This CDR3 is 18 amino acids long. CDR3 in amino acids: CASRQPGTDEFSNQPQHF. The CDR3 DNA follows: TGCGCCAGCCGCCAGCCGGGGACTGACGAATTTAGCAATCAGCCCCAGCATTTT.

The V gene is TRBV5-1, the J gene TRBJ2-3, with 9 bases that match TRBD2. This CDR3 has 15 residues. Per germline, CDR1 SGHRS and CDR2 YFSETQ. The ends lost 4 bases at V and 3 bases at J; junction bases unmatched: 6. CDR3 bases: TGCGCCAGCAGCCAAACTAGCGGGTCTACAGATACGCAGTATTTT. It encodes CASSQTSGSTDTQYF.

This clone appeared a single time. V is TRBV28 and J is TRBJ2-6; 7 bases agree with TRBD1. CDR3 length equals 15 residues. The V gene end was trimmed by 4 bases and the J gene end by 2 bases; junction bases not matched to a gene: 2. Germline V gene sequence: CDR1 MDHEN, CDR2 SYDVKM. CDR3 residues: CASSWDSPGANVLTF. As DNA, the CDR3 is TGTGCCAGCAGTTGGGACAGTCCTGGGGCCAACGTCCTGACTTTC. The whole variable domain, remainder taken from reference TRBV28 and TRBJ2-6, is DVKVTQSSRYLVKRTGEKVFLECVQDMDHENMFWYRQDPGLGLRLIYFSYDVKMKEKGDIPEGYSVSREKKERFSLILESASTNQTSMYLCASSWDSPGANVLTFGAGSRLTVL.

V usage is TRBV7-9 and J usage is TRBJ2-1; the match to TRBD2 covers 11 bases. Per germline, CDR1 SEHNR and CDR2 FQNEAQ (reference sequence). The J segment lost 4 bases and the V segment lost 5 bases, leaving 7 bases of the junction unmatched. The CDR3 covers 16 residues. The chain's CDR3 is CASSKQLAGVYNEQFF. The CDR3 DNA reads as TGTGCCAGCAGCAAGCAACTAGCGGGAGTGTACAATGAGCAGTTCTTC.

The V call is TRBV28, the J call TRBJ1-5; 9 bases are a match to TRBD1. Losses at the gene ends were 5 bases for V and 3 bases for J; bases not matched to a gene: 8. The CDR3 totals 16 residues. CDR1 and CDR2 from the germline V gene are MDHEN and SYDVKM. The CDR3 reads CASSTYTGGSNQPQHF. CDR3 in DNA: TGTGCCAGCAGTACCTATACAGGGGGCTCCAATCAGCCCCAGCATTTT.

The rearrangement uses TRBV27 and TRBJ2-7; D possibly corresponds to TRBD1 (7 bases). Per the germline V gene, CDR1 is MNHEY and CDR2 is SMNVEV (reference sequence). This CDR3 is built from 14 residues. Trimming cost V 6 bases and J 3 bases, with 15 bases left between them. CDR3 bases: TGTGCCAGCAGCTGGACAGGAGGGGTCTACGAGCAGTACTTC. This encodes CASSWTGGVYEQYF.

This clone came up once. The V call is TRBV28, the J call TRBJ1-2, with 9 nucleotides matching TRBD1. V lost 6 bases, J lost 4 bases, and 12 bases stayed unmatched. This CDR3 comprises 16 residues. Germline V gives CDR1 MDHEN, CDR2 SYDVKM. CDR3 protein: CASRPSGQGGAYGYTF. In nucleotides, the CDR3 is TGTGCCAGCAGGCCATCGGGACAGGGTGGGGCCTATGGCTACACCTTC.

J is TRBJ1-5 and V is TRBV6-1, with 9 nucleotides matching TRBD1. V dropped 4 bases and J dropped 5; count of bases not matched to a gene: 9. CDR1 is MNHNS and CDR2 is SASEGT in the germline V gene. The CDR3 contains 16 residues. For the CDR3, the DNA is TGTGCCAGCAGTGGTGAGACAGGGGGTTATTATCAGCCCCAGCATTTT. Translation: CASSGETGGYYQPQHF.

DNA for the CDR3: TGTGCCAGCAGCTTTAACCAGAGGGAGCAGTACTTC. As protein: CASSFNQREQYF. The chain joins TRBV11-2 to TRBJ2-7; D gene ambiguous. Per the germline V gene, CDR1 is SGHAT and CDR2 is FQNNGV. Trimming removed 3 bases at V and 7 bases at J, with 10 bases between. The CDR3 has 12 amino acids.

The chain links TRBV25-1 to TRBJ2-5, with 9 bases that match TRBD1. This CDR3 spans 18 amino acids. Germline CDR1 is MGHDK and CDR2 is SYGVNS. The V segment lost 4 bases and the J segment 5 bases; nucleotides outside the gene matches: 17. The chain's CDR3 is CASSGRNPGTGYRETQYF. CDR3 nucleotides: TGTGCCAGCAGTGGCAGAAACCCGGGGACAGGGTATAGGGAGACCCAGTACTTC.

The CDR3 loop is CASSLDFSYNEQFF. The CDR3 DNA follows: TGCGCCAGCAGCTTGGACTTCTCCTACAATGAGCAGTTCTTC. J is TRBJ2-1 and V is TRBV5-1; D uncertain. The CDR3 totals 14 residues. V lost 0 bases and J 0 bases, leaving 4 bases between the germline ends. Germline values: CDR1 SGHRS, CDR2 YFSETQ.

The chain is built from TRBV28 and TRBJ1-3; the D is unclear. This CDR3 is 12 amino acids long. Trimming removed 6 bases from V and 9 bases from J, with 12 bases in between. Germline V gene sequence: CDR1 MDHEN, CDR2 SYDVKM. As DNA, the CDR3 is TGTGCCAGCAGCGAGGGCATCATCACCATATATTTT. Its translation: CASSEGIITIYF.